The next 15 T cell receptor beta chains were all read from a single sample in a study of T cells in Graves' hyperthyroidism and ophthalmopathy. Amplified TCR beta CDR3 regions came from RNA transcripts. First-round RT-PCR targeting the TCR CDR3 was performed with the HTBI primer set. In TCRdb, the multiplex PCR reads were re-called with MiXCR into one record per CDR3 protein. The sample records around 450,000 distinct CDR3 sequences, 15% to 17% being singletons. The sample comprised blood. These receptors originate from a woman in her late teens or twenties with Graves' hyperthyroidism.

This clonotype was counted many times. The CDR3 bases are TGTGCCAGCAGTGTATATGCCACAGATACGCAGTATTTT. Translated: CASSVYATDTQYF. The V gene is TRBV2, the J gene TRBJ2-3; D is uncertain. CDR3 length: 13 amino acids. Trimming stripped 4 bases from V and 2 bases from J, with 7 bases between. Germline V lookup: CDR1 SNHLY, CDR2 FYNNEI. Variable domain in full (rest from reference TRBV2 and TRBJ2-3): EPEVTQTPSHQVTQMGQEVILRCVPISNHLYFYWYRQILGQKVEFLVSFYNNEISEKSEIFDDQFSVERPDGSNFTLKIRSTKLEDSAMYFCASSVYATDTQYFGPGTRLTVL.

This clonotype occurred a few times. A junction boundary mismatches the germline segment, possibly from a read error. The genes are TRBV7-7 and TRBJ1-3; D might be TRBD1 (5 bases). CDR1 SSHAT and CDR2 FNYEAQ come from the germline V gene (reference sequence). The CDR3 runs to 16 residues. The CDR3 loop is CASSPTGQRPGNTIYF. CDR3 DNA: TGTGCTAGCAGCCCTACGGGGCAGCGACCTGGAAACACCATATATTTT.

This clonotype turned up a few times. The J gene is TRBJ2-2, the V gene TRBV6-2 or TRBV6-3; 11 bases map to TRBD2. V was pared by 5 bases and J by 3 bases, with 14 bases of the junction left unmatched. The germline V gene has CDR1 MNHEY and CDR2 SVGEGT. CDR3 length: 19 residues. CDR3: CASSLLLAGGTEDTGELFF. The CDR3, as DNA: TGTGCCAGCAGTCTCCTCCTAGCGGGGGGAACTGAAGACACCGGGGAGCTGTTTTTT.

This clonotype was detected only a few times. This rearrangement joins TRBV20-1 to TRBJ1-2; no clear D gene. Germline lookup yields CDR1 DFQATT and CDR2 SNEGSKA (reference sequence). The CDR3 contains 13 residues. With 0 bases removed from V and 2 bases from J, the gap between germline ends came to 7 bases. CDR3 region: CSARDQRNYGYTF. CDR3 coding DNA: TGCAGTGCTAGAGATCAAAGGAACTATGGCTACACCTTC.

Many counts were recorded for this clonotype. The J gene is TRBJ2-1, the V gene TRBV29-1, with D possibly being TRBD1 or TRBD2 (5 bases each). V was clipped by 4 bases and J by 1 base, with 11 bases between them. Germline V CDR1 and CDR2: SQVTM, ANQGSEA. The CDR3 contains 14 residues. The CDR3 DNA reads TGCAGCGTTGCGGGACCGCTTTCCTACAATGAGCAGTTCTTC. The encoded protein is CSVAGPLSYNEQFF.

This clonotype has only a few counts. The V gene is TRBV28, the J gene TRBJ1-2; TRBD1 might be the D (6 bases). This CDR3 has 14 residues. The V gene's germline CDR1 is MDHEN and CDR2 SYDVKM. Trimming pared 5 bases from V and 6 bases from J, leaving 16 bases between. The CDR3 DNA sequence: TGTGCCAGCAGTCCTGCGGGGGCAAAGAATGGCTACACCTTC. Protein sequence: CASSPAGAKNGYTF.

In this sample, this clonotype turned up a few times. The chain combines TRBV7-3 with TRBJ2-3; 7 nucleotides match TRBD1. V lost 5 bases, J lost 2 bases, and 7 bases stayed unmatched. In germline, CDR1 is SGHTA, CDR2 FQGTGA. The CDR3 runs 15 residues. CDR3 sequence reads: CASSLSGTDTDTQYF. The CDR3 bases are TGTGCCAGCAGCCTGTCCGGGACAGACACAGATACGCAGTATTTT.

V and J are TRBV24-1 and TRBJ1-2; 8 bases align to TRBD1. This CDR3 spans 15 amino acids. CDR1 is KGHDR and CDR2 is SFDVKD in the germline V gene. The V segment lost 3 bases and the J segment 7 bases; nucleotides outside the gene matches: 9. The DNA for the CDR3 is TGTGCCACCAGTGATATTACAGGGGGTGTTCGTGGCTACACCTTC. Amino acids: CATSDITGGVRGYTF.

This clonotype was counted a few times. The rearrangement uses TRBV20-1 and TRBJ2-7; D might be TRBD1 or TRBD2, each matching 5 bases. Germline-derived CDR1 and CDR2 are DFQATT and SNEGSKA (reference sequence). With 1 base removed from V and 6 bases from J, the gap between germline ends came to 25 bases. CDR3 size: 17 residues. For the CDR3, the DNA is TGCAGTGCTAGAGGACCCGGGGCCGTGCTGGCGGTAGGCGAGCAGTACTTC. As protein: CSARGPGAVLAVGEQYF.

This clonotype has just a few counts. This rearrangement joins TRBV12-3 or TRBV12-4 to TRBJ2-1; the D is unclear. Trimming cost V 5 bases and J 10 bases, with 15 bases left between them. This CDR3 contains 13 residues. CDR3 in amino acids: CASSASRATEQFF. CDR3 DNA sequence: TGTGCCAGCAGTGCATCACGGGCGACCGAGCAGTTCTTC.

The table lists this clonotype with many counts. The J gene is TRBJ2-7, the V gene TRBV20-1, with D hard to call. The CDR3 has 9 residues. The V end lost 6 bases, the J end lost 4 bases, and 4 bases lay between the germline ends. CDR1 is DFQATT, CDR2 SNEGSKA, per germline (reference sequence). The CDR3, as DNA: TGCAGTGCGGGTTACGAGCAGTACTTC. Residues: CSAGYEQYF.

Many counts were recorded for this clonotype. CDR3: CASSPPYEGSYNEQFF. In DNA form, the CDR3 reads TGCGCCAGCAGCCCTCCGTATGAGGGCTCCTACAATGAGCAGTTCTTC. The chain recombines TRBV5-1 with TRBJ2-1; D perhaps matches TRBD2 (5 bases). CDR1 and CDR2 (germline): SGHRS, YFSETQ. CDR3 length: 16 residues. V lost 4 bases to trimming and J lost 0 bases, with 14 bases between them.

This clonotype came up a few times. The chain couples TRBV25-1 to TRBJ1-6, with 7 nucleotides matching TRBD1. Germline loops: CDR1 MGHDK, CDR2 SYGVNS. The trim removed 0 bases at V and 7 bases at J, leaving 6 bases unmatched. The CDR3 contains 16 residues. The CDR3 DNA reads as TGTGCCAGCAGTGAATATCGAGGCAGGGGGAATTCACCCCTCCACTTT. Translating it yields CASSEYRGRGNSPLHF.

Ten or more counts support this clonotype. The V and J genes are TRBV5-1 and TRBJ2-2; possible D gene TRBD1, 6 bases. Germline values: CDR1 SGHRS, CDR2 YFSETQ. The germline V and J ends were trimmed by 1 base and 7 bases, with 14 bases remaining between them. The CDR3 totals 15 residues. The CDR3 is CASSLPLTGHGELFF. The DNA of the CDR3 is TGCGCCAGCAGCTTGCCCCTTACAGGGCACGGGGAGCTGTTTTTT.

In its sample, this clonotype was seen a few times. The V and J genes are TRBV3-2 and TRBJ1-1; no DNA check was done on the table's D call, TRBD1. TRBV3-2 is shown as a pseudogene. The CDR3 length is 19 residues. The CDR3 nucleotides read TGTGCCAGCAGCCAAGGGTCCAAGACAGTGACAGGGGCAAACACTGAAGCTTTCTTT. Translation gives CASSQGSKTVTGANTEAFF.